This T cell receptor (beta chain) was captured in a study of cytotoxic CD8 clonotypes in ibrutinib-treated CLL. Study context: Outcomes included some 24 partial and 2 complete responses; after median about 5.5 years, 14 stayed remitted and about twelve progressed. After treatment lasting a median approximately 11 months, range 6 to 36, response samples were collected.

With respect to this clone: Its antigen is unidentified.

Sequencing used immunoSEQ multiplex PCR; TCRdb keeps in-frame clones, though not all of them. The sample carries some 84,000 clones, roughly 84% recorded once. Whole-study results and caveats: Once treatment began, public clonotypes, which were uncommon, contracted or stayed stable.

This CDR3 has 15 residues. Germline V gives CDR1 SGDLS, CDR2 YYNGEE. The germline V and J ends were trimmed by 4 bases and 3 bases, with 16 bases remaining between them. From cryopreserved PBMCs came approximately 1.9 micrograms of genomic DNA used for TCR beta libraries. This TCR came from a human donor with chronic lymphocytic leukemia. This sample comprised PBMCs, obtained before ibrutinib treatment. V gene TRBV9 combines with J gene TRBJ1-2; D is ambiguous. CDR3 sequence (DNA): TGTGCCAGCAGCAGCAGAGTCATTGGCGACTATGGCTACACCTTC. Amino acids: CASSSRVIGDYGYTF. Full variable domain (outside the CDR3, taken from reference TRBV9 and TRBJ1-2): DSGVTQTPKHLITATGQRVTLRCSPRSGDLSVYWYQQSLDQGLQFLIQYYNGEERAKGNILERFSAQQFPDLHSELNLSSLELGDSALYFCASSSRVIGDYGYTFGSGTRLTVV.